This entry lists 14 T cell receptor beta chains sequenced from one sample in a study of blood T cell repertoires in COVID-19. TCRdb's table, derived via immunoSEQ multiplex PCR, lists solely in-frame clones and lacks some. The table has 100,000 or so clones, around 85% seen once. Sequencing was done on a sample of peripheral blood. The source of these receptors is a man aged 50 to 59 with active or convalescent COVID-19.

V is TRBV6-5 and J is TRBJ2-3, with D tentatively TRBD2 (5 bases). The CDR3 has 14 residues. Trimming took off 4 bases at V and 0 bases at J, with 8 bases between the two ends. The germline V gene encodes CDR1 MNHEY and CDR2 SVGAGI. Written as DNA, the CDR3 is TGTGCCAGCAGTTTGGCGGGTAGCACAGATACGCAGTATTTT. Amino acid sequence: CASSLAGSTDTQYF.

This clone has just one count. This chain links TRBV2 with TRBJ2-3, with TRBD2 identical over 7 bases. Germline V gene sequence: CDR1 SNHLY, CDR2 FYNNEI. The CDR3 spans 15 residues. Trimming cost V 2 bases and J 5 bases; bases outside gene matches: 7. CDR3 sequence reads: CASSELRGNVDTQYF. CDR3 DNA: TGTGCCAGCAGTGAATTGCGGGGGAACGTAGATACGCAGTATTTT. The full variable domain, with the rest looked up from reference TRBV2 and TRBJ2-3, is EPEVTQTPSHQVTQMGQEVILRCVPISNHLYFYWYRQILGQKVEFLVSFYNNEISEKSEIFDDQFSVERPDGSNFTLKIRSTKLEDSAMYFCASSELRGNVDTQYFGPGTRLTVL.

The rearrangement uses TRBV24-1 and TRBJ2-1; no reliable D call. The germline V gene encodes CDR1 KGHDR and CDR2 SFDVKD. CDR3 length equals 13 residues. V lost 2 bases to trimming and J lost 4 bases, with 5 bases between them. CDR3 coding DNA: TGTGCCACCAGTGATTCAGGATACAATGAGCAGTTCTTC. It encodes CATSDSGYNEQFF.

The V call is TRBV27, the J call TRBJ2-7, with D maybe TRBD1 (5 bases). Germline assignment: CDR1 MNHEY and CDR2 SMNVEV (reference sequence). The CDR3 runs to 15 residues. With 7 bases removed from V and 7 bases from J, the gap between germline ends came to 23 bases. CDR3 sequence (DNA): TGTGCCAGCAAAACGGCCGCAGGGAATCAGTGGGAGCAGTACTTC. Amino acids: CASKTAAGNQWEQYF.

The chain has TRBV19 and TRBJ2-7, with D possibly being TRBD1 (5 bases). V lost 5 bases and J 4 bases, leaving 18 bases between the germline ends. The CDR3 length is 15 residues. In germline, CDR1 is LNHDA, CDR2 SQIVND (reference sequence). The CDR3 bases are TGTGCCAGTAGTCCCCGGACGGGCAGGGTATACGAGCAGTACTTC. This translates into CASSPRTGRVYEQYF.

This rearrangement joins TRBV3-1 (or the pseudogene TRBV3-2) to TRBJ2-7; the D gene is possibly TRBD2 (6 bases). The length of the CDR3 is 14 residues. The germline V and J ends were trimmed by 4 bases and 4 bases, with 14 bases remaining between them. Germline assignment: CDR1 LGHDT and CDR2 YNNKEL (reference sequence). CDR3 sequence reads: CASSLHGRGYEQYF. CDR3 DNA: TGTGCCAGCAGCCTTCACGGGAGAGGATACGAGCAGTACTTC.

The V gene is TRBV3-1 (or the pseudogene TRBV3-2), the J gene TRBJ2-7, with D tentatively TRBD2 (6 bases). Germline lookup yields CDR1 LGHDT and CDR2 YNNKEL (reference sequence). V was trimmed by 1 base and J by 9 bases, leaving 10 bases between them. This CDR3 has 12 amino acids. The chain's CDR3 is CASSQGAGGQYF. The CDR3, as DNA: TGTGCCAGCAGCCAAGGGGCCGGGGGGCAGTACTTC.

The CDR3, as DNA: TGTGCCAGCAGCTTGGCGGGCCAGGGTACTGAAAAACTGTTTTTT. It yields the protein CASSLAGQGTEKLFF. This chain links TRBV5-4 with TRBJ1-4, with a tentative D call TRBD1 (5 bases). The CDR3 loop spans 15 amino acids. The germline V gene encodes CDR1 SGHNT and CDR2 YYREEE (reference sequence). Trimming left V 0 bases short and J 7 bases short, with 13 bases between.

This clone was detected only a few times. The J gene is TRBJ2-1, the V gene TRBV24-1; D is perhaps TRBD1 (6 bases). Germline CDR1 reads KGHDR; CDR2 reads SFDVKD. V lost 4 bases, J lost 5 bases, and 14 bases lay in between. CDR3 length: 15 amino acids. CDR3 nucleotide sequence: TGTGCCACCAGTGACACCCGGGACAAGAACAATGAGCAGTTCTTC. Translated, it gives CATSDTRDKNNEQFF.

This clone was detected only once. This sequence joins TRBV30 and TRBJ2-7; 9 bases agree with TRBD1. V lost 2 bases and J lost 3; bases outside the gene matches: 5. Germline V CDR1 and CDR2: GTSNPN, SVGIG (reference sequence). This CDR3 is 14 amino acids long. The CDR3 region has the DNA TGTGCCTGGAGTTTGGGGACAGGGCTCTACGAGCAGTACTTC. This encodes CAWSLGTGLYEQYF.

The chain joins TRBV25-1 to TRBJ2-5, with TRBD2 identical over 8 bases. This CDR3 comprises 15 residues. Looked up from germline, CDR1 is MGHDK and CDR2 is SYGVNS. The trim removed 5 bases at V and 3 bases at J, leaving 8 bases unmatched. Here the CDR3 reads CASSWGGAGEETQYF. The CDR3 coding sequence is TGTGCCAGCAGTTGGGGAGGAGCGGGGGAAGAGACCCAGTACTTC. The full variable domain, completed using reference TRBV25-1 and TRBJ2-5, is EADIYQTPRYLVIGTGKKITLECSQTMGHDKMYWYQQDPGMELHLIHYSYGVNSTEKGDLSSESTVSRIRTEHFPLTLESARPSHTSQYLCASSWGGAGEETQYFGPGTRLLVL.

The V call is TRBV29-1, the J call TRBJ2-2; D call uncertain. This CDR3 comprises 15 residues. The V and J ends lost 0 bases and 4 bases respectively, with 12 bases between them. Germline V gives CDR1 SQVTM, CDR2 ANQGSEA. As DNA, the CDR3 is TGCAGCGTTGAAGAGCGAAACTTCTTCACCGGGGAGCTGTTTTTT. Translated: CSVEERNFFTGELFF.

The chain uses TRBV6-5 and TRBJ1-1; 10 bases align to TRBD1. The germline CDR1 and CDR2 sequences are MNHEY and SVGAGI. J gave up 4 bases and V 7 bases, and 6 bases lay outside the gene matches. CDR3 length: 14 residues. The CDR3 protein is CASIRQGAGTEAFF. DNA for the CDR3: TGTGCCAGCATCAGACAGGGGGCGGGCACTGAAGCTTTCTTT.

CDR3 DNA sequence: TGTGCCAGCAGGGGAACAGGGGGTGAATACGGCTACACCTTC. This gives the protein CASRGTGGEYGYTF. The chain combines TRBV2 with TRBJ1-2, with 8 bases fitting TRBD1. After removal of 6 bases from V and 8 bases from J, the junction contained 11 bases not matched to a gene. The CDR3 is made up of 14 amino acids. The germline V gene encodes CDR1 SNHLY and CDR2 FYNNEI.